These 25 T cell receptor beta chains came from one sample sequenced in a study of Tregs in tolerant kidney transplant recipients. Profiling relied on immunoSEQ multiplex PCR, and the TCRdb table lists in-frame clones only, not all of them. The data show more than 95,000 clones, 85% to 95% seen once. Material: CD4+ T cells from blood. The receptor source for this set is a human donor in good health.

In nucleotides, the CDR3 is TGCGCCAGCAGCTTGGGATTGGTAGGGAGGAACACTGAAGCTTTCTTT. Protein: CASSLGLVGRNTEAFF. The J gene is TRBJ1-1, the V gene TRBV5-1; D gene unclear. Trimming removed 0 bases at V and 1 base at J, with 13 bases between. This CDR3 is 16 amino acids long. The germline V gene encodes CDR1 SGHRS and CDR2 YFSETQ.

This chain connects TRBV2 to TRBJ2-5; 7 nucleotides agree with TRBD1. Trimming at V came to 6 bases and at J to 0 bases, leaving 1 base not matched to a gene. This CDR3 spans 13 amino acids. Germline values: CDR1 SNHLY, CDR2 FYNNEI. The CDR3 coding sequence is TGTGCCAGCAGCGGACAGGACCAAGAGACCCAGTACTTC. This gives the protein CASSGQDQETQYF.

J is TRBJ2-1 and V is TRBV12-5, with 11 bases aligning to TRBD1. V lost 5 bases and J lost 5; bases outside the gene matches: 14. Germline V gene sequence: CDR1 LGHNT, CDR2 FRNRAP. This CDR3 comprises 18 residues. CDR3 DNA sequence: TGTGCTAGTGGTCCGGGACAGGGGGACGGGACTAGTAACAATGAGCAGTTCTTC. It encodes CASGPGQGDGTSNNEQFF.

The CDR3 DNA reads as TGTGCCAGTAGTCCCGGGACAGTATATAATTCACCCCTCCACTTT. It translates to CASSPGTVYNSPLHF. The chain carries TRBV19 and TRBJ1-6; 7 bases match TRBD1. Germline assignment: CDR1 LNHDA and CDR2 SQIVND (reference sequence). The CDR3 is 15 amino acids. J gave up 4 bases and V 5 bases, and 5 bases lay outside the gene matches.

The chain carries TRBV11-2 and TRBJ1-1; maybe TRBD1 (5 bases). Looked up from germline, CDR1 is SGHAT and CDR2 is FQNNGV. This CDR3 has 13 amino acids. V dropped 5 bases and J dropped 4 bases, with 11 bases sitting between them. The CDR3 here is CASSLTQGTEAFF. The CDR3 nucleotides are TGTGCCAGCAGCCTCACTCAGGGCACTGAAGCTTTCTTT.

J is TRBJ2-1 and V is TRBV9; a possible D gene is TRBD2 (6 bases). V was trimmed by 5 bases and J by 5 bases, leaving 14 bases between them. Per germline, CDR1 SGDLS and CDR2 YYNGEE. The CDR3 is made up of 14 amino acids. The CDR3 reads CASSVLGGNNEQFF. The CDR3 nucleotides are TGTGCCAGCAGTGTTCTCGGAGGGAACAATGAGCAGTTCTTC.

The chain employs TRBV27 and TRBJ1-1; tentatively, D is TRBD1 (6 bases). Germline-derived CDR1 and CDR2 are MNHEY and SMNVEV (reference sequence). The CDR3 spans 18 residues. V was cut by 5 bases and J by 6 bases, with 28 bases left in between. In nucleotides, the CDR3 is TGTGCCAGCAGTCTCATACAGGGTGGGGGTTCATTGTCGTCTGAAGCTTTCTTT. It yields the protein CASSLIQGGGSLSSEAFF.

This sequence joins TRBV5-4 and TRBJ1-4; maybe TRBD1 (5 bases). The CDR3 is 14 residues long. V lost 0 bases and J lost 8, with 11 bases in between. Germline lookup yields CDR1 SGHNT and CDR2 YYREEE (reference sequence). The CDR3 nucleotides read TGTGCCAGCAGCTTGGGCAGGGAGACAGAAAAACTGTTTTTT. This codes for CASSLGRETEKLFF.

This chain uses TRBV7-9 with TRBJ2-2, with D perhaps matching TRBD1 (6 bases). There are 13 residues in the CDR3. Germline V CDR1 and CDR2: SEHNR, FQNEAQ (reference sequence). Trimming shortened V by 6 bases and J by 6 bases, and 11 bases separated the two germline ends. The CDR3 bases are TGTGCCAGCAGAACCACAGGGCCCGGGGAGCTGTTTTTT. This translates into CASRTTGPGELFF.

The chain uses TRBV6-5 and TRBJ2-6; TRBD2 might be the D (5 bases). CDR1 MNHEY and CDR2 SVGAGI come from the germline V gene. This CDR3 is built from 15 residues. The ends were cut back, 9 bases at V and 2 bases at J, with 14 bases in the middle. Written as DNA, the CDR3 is TGTGCCAGTACGGGATTTAAACCTGGGGCCAACGTCCTGACTTTC. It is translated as CASTGFKPGANVLTF.

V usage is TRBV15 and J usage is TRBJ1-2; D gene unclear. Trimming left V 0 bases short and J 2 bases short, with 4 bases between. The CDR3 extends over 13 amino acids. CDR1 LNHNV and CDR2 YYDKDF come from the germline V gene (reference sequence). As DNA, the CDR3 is TGTGCCACCAGCAGAGATTTGAACTATGGCTACACCTTC. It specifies CATSRDLNYGYTF.

In DNA form, the CDR3 reads TGTGCCAGCAGCTTTCGGGGGAACACTGAAGCTTTCTTT. Translating it yields CASSFRGNTEAFF. The chain recombines TRBV5-4 with TRBJ1-1; D is unresolved. V was shortened by 2 bases and J by 1 base, with 6 bases between the two germline ends. This CDR3 spans 13 amino acids. Germline lookup yields CDR1 SGHNT and CDR2 YYREEE (reference sequence).

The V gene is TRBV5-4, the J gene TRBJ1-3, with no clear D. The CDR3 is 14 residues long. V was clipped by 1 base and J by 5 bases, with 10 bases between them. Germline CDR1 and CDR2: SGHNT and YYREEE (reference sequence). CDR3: CASSLMDHRNTIYF. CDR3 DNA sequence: TGTGCCAGCAGCTTGATGGACCACAGAAACACCATATATTTT.

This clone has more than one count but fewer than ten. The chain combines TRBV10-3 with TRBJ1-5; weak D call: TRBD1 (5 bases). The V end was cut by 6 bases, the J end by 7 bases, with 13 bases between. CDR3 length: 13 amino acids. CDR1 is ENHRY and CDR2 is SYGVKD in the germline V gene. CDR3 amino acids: CAISQGPRQPQHF. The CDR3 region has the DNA TGTGCCATCAGCCAGGGTCCTCGACAGCCCCAGCATTTT.

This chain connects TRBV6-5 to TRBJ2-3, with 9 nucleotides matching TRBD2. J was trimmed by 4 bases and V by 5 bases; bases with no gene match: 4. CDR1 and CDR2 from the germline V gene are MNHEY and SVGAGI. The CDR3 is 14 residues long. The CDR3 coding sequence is TGTGCCAGCAGTCCTCGCGGGAGGGCAGATACGCAGTATTTT. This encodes CASSPRGRADTQYF.

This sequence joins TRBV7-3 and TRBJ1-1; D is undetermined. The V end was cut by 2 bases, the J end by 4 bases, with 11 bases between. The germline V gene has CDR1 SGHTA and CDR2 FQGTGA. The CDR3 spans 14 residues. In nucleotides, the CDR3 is TGTGCCAGCAGCTTAGCAGGTGAGAGCACTGAAGCTTTCTTT. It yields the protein CASSLAGESTEAFF.

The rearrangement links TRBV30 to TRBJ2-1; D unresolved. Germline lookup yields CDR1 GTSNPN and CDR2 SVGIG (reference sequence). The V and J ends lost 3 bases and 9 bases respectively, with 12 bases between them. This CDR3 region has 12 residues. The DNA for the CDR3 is TGTGCCTGGAGCCCGACCTTGAGTGAGCAGTTCTTC. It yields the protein CAWSPTLSEQFF.

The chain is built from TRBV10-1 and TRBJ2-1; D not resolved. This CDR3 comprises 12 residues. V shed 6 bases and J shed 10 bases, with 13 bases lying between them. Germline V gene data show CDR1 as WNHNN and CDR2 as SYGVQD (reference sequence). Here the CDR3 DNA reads TGCGCCAGCAGCCTTGGCCCGGGCGAGCAGTTCTTC. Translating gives CASSLGPGEQFF.

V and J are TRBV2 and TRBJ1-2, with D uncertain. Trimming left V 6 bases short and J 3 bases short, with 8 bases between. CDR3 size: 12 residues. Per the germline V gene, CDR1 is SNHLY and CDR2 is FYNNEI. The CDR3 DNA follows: TGTGCCAGCAGCTCGGAGGACTATGGCTACACCTTC. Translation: CASSSEDYGYTF. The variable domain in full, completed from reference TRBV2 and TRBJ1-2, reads EPEVTQTPSHQVTQMGQEVILRCVPISNHLYFYWYRQILGQKVEFLVSFYNNEISEKSEIFDDQFSVERPDGSNFTLKIRSTKLEDSAMYFCASSSEDYGYTFGSGTRLTVV.

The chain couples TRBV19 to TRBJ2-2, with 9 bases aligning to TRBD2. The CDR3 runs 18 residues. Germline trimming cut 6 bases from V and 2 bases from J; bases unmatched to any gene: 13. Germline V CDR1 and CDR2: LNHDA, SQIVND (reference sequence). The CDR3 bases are TGTGCCAGTAGAGGTGGTAGCGGGAGACACTTTAACACCGGGGAGCTGTTTTTT. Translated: CASRGGSGRHFNTGELFF.

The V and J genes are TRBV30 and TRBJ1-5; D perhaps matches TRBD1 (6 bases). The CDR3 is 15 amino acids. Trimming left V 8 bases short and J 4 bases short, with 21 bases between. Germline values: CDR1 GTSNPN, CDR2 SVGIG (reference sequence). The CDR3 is CALGAGDGGNQPQHF. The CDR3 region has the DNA TGTGCCCTCGGGGCAGGGGATGGGGGAAATCAGCCCCAGCATTTT.

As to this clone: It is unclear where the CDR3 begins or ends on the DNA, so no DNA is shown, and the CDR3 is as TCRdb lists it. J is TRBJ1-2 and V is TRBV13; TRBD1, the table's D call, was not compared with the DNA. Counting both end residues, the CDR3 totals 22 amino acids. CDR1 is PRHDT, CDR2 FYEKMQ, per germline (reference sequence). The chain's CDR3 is CASSLDRQANYGYTFGEYGYTF.

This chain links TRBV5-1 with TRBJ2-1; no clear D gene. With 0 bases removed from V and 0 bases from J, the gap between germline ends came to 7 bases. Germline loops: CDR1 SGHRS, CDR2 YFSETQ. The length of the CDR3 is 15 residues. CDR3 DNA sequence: TGCGCCAGCAGCTTGGCGGTGGGCTCCTACAATGAGCAGTTCTTC. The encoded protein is CASSLAVGSYNEQFF.

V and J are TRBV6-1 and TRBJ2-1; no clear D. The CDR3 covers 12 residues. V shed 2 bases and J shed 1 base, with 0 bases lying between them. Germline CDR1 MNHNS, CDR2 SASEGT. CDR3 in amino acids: CASSESYNEQFF. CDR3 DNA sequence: TGTGCCAGCAGTGAATCCTACAATGAGCAGTTCTTC.

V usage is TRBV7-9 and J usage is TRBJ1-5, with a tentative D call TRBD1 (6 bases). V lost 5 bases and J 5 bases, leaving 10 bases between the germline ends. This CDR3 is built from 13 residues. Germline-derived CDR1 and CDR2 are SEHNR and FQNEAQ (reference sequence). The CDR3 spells CASSPDRYQPQHF. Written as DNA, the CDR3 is TGTGCCAGCAGCCCCGACAGGTATCAGCCCCAGCATTTT. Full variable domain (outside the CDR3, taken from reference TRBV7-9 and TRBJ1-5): DTGVSQNPRHKITKRGQNVTFRCDPISEHNRLYWYRQTLGQGPEFLTYFQNEAQLEKSRLLSDRFSAERPKGSFSTLEIQRTEQGDSAMYLCASSPDRYQPQHFGDGTRLSIL.